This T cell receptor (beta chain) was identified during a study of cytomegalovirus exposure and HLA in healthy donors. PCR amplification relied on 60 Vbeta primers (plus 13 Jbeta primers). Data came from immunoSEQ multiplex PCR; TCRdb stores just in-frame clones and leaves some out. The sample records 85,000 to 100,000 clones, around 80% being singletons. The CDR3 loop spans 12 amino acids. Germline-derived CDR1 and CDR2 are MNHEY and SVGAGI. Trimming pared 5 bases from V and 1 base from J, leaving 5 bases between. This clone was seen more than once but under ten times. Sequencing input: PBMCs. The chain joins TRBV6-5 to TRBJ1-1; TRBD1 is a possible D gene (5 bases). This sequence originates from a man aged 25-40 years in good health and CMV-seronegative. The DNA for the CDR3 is TGTGCCAGCAGTACAGGGAACACTGAAGCTTTCTTT. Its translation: CASSTGNTEAFF.